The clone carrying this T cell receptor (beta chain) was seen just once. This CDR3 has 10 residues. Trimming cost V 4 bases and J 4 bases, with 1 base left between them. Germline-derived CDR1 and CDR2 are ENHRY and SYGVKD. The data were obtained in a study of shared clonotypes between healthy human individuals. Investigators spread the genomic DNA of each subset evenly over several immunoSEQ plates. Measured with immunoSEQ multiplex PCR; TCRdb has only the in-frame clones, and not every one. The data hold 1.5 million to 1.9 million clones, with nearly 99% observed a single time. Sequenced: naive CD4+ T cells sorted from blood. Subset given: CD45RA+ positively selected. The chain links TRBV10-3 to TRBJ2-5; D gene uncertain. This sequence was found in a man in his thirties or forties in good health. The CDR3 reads CAISAETQYF. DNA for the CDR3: TGTGCCATCAGTGCAGAGACCCAGTACTTC.